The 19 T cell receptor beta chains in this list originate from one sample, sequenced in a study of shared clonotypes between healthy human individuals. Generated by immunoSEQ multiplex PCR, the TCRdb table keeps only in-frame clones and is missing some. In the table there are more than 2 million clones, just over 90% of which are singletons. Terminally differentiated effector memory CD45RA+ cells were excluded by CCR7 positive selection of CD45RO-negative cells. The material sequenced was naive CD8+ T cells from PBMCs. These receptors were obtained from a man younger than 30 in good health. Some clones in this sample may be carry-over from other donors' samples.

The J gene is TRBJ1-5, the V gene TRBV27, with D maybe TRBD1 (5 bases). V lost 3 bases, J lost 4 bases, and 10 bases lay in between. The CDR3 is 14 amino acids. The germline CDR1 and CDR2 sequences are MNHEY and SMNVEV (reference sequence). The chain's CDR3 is CASSLGLRNQPQHF. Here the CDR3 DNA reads TGTGCCAGCAGTTTGGGGCTTCGTAATCAGCCCCAGCATTTT.

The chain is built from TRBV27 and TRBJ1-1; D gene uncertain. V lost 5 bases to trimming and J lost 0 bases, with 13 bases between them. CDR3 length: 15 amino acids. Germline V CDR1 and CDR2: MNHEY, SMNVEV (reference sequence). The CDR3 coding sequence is TGTGCCAGCAGTATTTACAGAAACCTGAACACTGAAGCTTTCTTT. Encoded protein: CASSIYRNLNTEAFF.

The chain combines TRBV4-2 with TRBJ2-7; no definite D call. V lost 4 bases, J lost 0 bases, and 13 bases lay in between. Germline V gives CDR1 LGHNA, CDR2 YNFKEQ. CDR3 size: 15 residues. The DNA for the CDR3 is TGTGCCAGCAGCCCGCGGACGGTGGACTCCTACGAGCAGTACTTC. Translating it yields CASSPRTVDSYEQYF.

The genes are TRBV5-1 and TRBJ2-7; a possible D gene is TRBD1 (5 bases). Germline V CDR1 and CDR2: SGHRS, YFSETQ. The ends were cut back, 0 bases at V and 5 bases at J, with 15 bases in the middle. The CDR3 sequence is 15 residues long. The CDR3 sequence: CASSLGPPGPHEQYF. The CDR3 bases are TGCGCCAGCAGCTTGGGTCCTCCAGGGCCCCACGAGCAGTACTTC.

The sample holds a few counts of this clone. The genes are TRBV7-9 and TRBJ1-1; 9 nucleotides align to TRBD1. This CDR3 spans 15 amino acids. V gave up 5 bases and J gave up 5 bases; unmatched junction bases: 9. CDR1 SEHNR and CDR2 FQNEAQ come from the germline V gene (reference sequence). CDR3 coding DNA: TGTGCCAGCAGCCAGGAGACAGGGGGTTGGACTGAAGCTTTCTTT. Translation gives CASSQETGGWTEAFF.

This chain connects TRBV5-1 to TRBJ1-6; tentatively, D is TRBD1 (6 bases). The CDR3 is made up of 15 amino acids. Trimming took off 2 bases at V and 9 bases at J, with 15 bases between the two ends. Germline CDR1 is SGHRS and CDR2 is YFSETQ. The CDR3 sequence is CASSLQGDSGSPLHF. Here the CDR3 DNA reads TGCGCCAGCAGCTTACAGGGCGATTCTGGTTCACCCCTCCACTTT.

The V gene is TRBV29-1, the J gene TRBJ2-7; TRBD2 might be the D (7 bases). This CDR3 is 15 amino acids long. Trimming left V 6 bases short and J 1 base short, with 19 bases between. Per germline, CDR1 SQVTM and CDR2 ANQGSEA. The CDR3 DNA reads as TGCAGCGTGGCCGACAGGTGGGAGGGTTCCTACGAGCAGTACTTC. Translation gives CSVADRWEGSYEQYF.

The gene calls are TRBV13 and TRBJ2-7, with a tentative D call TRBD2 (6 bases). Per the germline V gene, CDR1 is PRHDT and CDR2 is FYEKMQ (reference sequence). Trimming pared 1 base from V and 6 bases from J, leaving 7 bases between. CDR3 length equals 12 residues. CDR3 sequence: CASSLVGSEQYF. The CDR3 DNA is TGTGCCAGCAGCTTAGTCGGGAGCGAGCAGTACTTC.

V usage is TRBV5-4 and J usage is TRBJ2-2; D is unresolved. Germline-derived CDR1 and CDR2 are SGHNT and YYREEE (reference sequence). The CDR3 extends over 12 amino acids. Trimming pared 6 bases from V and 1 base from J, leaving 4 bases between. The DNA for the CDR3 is TGTGCCAGCACGCAGAACACCGGGGAGCTGTTTTTT. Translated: CASTQNTGELFF.

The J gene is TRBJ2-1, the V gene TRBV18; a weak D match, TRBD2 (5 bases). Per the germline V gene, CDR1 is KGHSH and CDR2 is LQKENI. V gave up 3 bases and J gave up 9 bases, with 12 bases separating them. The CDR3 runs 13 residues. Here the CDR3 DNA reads TGTGCCAGCTCACCCATGAGGGCCACTGAGCAGTTCTTC. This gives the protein CASSPMRATEQFF. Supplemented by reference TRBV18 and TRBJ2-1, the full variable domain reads NAGVMQNPRHLVRRRGQEARLRCSPMKGHSHVYWYRQLPEEGLKFMVYLQKENIIDESGMPKERFSAEFPKEGPSILRIQQVVRGDSAAYFCASSPMRATEQFFGPGTRLTVL.

This CDR3 is CSVPGTRDGAFF. In DNA form, the CDR3 reads TGCAGCGTACCCGGGACAAGGGATGGGGCTTTCTTT. V and J are TRBV29-1 and TRBJ1-1; tentatively, D is TRBD1 (6 bases). The CDR3 is 12 residues long. CDR1 is SQVTM, CDR2 ANQGSEA, per germline. V was cut by 6 bases and J by 11 bases, with 19 bases left in between.

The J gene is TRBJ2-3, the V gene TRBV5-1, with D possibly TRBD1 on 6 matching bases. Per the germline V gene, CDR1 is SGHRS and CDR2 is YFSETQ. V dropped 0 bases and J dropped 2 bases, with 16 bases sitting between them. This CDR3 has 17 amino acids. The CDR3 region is CASSLANGDTYTDTQYF. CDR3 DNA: TGCGCCAGCAGCTTGGCCAATGGGGACACATACACAGATACGCAGTATTTT. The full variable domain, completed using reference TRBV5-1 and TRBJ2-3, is KAGVTQTPRYLIKTRGQQVTLSCSPISGHRSVSWYQQTPGQGLQFLFEYFSETQRNKGNFPGRFSGRQFSNSRSEMNVSTLELGDSALYLCASSLANGDTYTDTQYFGPGTRLTVL.

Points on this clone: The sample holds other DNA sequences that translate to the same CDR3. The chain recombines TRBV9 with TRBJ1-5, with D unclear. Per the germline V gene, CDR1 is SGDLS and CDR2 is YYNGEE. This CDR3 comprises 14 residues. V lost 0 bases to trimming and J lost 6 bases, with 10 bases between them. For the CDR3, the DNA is TGTGCCAGCAGCGTAGGGGGTGGGCTTCAGCCCCAGCATTTT. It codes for CASSVGGGLQPQHF.

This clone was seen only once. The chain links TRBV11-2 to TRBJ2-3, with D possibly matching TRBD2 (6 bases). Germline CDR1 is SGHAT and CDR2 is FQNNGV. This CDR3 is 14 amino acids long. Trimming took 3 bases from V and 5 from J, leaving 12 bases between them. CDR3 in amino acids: CASSFREFGDTQYF. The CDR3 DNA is TGTGCCAGCAGCTTCCGGGAGTTTGGAGATACGCAGTATTTT.

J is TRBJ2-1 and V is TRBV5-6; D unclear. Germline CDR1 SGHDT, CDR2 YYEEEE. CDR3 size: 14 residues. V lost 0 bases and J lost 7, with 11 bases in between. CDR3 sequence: CASSLGDIFNEQFF. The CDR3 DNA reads TGTGCCAGCAGCTTGGGAGACATATTTAATGAGCAGTTCTTC.

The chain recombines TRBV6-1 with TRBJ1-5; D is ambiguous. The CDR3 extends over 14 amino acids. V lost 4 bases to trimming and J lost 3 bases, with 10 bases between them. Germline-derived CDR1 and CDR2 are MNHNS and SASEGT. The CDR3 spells CASSVTELNQPQHF. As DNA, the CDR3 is TGTGCCAGCAGTGTGACCGAGCTCAATCAGCCCCAGCATTTT.

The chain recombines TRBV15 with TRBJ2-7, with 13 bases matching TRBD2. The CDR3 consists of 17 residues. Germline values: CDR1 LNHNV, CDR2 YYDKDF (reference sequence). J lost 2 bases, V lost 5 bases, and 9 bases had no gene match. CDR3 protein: CATSGRLAGGPTYEQYF. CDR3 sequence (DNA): TGTGCCACCAGCGGAAGACTAGCGGGAGGACCAACCTACGAGCAGTACTTC.

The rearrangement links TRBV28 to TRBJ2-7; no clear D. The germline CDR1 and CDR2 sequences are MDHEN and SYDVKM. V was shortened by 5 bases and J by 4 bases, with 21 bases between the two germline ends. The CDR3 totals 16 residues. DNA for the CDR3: TGTGCCAGCAGTCCCCTCCTACTCCTAGGATCTTACGAGCAGTACTTC. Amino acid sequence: CASSPLLLLGSYEQYF.

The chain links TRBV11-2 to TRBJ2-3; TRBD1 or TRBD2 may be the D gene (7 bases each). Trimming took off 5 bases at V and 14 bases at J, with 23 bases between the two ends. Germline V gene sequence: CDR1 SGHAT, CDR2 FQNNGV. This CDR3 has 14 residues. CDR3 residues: CASSPKTSNPGGYF. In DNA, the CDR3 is TGTGCCAGCAGCCCGAAGACTAGCAACCCAGGGGGGTATTTT.